The 18 T cell receptor beta chains below all came from one sample that was sequenced in a study of T cells after posttransplantation cyclophosphamide (dated by TCRdb to 2016 to 2017). Libraries were made using the immunoSEQ multiplex PCR assay. The clones in this table, taken by TCRdb from immuneACCESS, are in-frame only. Not every clone is retained; where verified, under half of the shortfall comes from an unresolved V gene, and the cause of the rest is unknown. Recorded for this sample are tens of thousands of clones; 86% of them occurred a single time. The ten largest clones add up to about 3% of the sample. Specimen: PBMCs. The receptors shown here come from a man aged 25-40 years with a blood cancer, CMV-positive, and with a related stem cell donor.

J is TRBJ1-1 and V is TRBV10-3; 7 bases match TRBD1. Trimming at V came to 6 bases and at J to 1 base, leaving 5 bases not matched to a gene. CDR1 ENHRY and CDR2 SYGVKD come from the germline V gene. The CDR3 loop spans 14 amino acids. The CDR3 loop reads CAIRRQGPNTEAFF. The CDR3 coding sequence is TGTGCCATCAGGCGACAGGGCCCGAACACTGAAGCTTTCTTT.

This clone was seen a single time. The rearrangement joins TRBV5-8 to TRBJ2-1; 8 nucleotides line up with TRBD1. V was pared by 6 bases and J by 7 bases, with 6 bases of the junction left unmatched. Germline V gene data show CDR1 as SGHTS and CDR2 as YDEGEE. CDR3 size: 13 residues. CDR3 nucleotides: TGTGCCAGCATCAGGGGGCGAAGGAATGAGCAGTTCTTC. It encodes CASIRGRRNEQFF.

The V gene is TRBV4-1, the J gene TRBJ1-1; 10 bases match TRBD1. CDR1 MGHRA and CDR2 YSYEKL come from the germline V gene. With 2 bases clipped from V and 9 bases from J, the junction kept 18 bases outside the gene matches. The CDR3 loop spans 18 amino acids. The CDR3 DNA is TGCGCCAGCAGCCAATTTGCCTTACCGGCCGGGACAGGGGTTAAAGCTTTCTTT. This codes for CASSQFALPAGTGVKAFF.

V and J are TRBV28 and TRBJ2-7; 12 bases fit TRBD2. The CDR3 loop spans 15 amino acids. The V gene end was trimmed by 2 bases and the J gene end by 3 bases; junction bases not matched to a gene: 2. Germline-derived CDR1 and CDR2 are MDHEN and SYDVKM. The CDR3 nucleotides are TGTGCCAGCAGTTTAGGACTAGCGGGGCTCTACGAGCAGTACTTC. It encodes CASSLGLAGLYEQYF.

The genes are TRBV7-3 and TRBJ2-1; 12 positions agree with TRBD2. Unmatched junction bases numbered 5, after V lost 5 bases and J lost 0 bases. CDR1 is SGHTA and CDR2 is FQGTGA in the germline V gene. The CDR3 totals 17 residues. CDR3 residues: CASSGLAGLFSYNEQFF. The CDR3, as DNA: TGTGCCAGCAGCGGACTAGCGGGGCTTTTCTCCTACAATGAGCAGTTCTTC.

V and J are TRBV7-9 and TRBJ1-1; D gene uncertain. This CDR3 is built from 15 residues. Trimming left V 2 bases short and J 0 bases short, with 10 bases between. Germline V gene sequence: CDR1 SEHNR, CDR2 FQNEAQ (reference sequence). In nucleotides, the CDR3 is TGTGCCAGCAGCTTATCCCGGGGAATGAACACTGAAGCTTTCTTT. It specifies CASSLSRGMNTEAFF.

This clone has a single count. The rearrangement links TRBV4-3 to TRBJ2-7; D not resolved. The germline V gene has CDR1 LGHNA and CDR2 YSLEER. The CDR3 runs to 16 residues. The V gene lost 0 bases and the J gene lost 0 bases, with 12 bases spanning the gap. The CDR3 loop reads CASSQDFGPISYEQYF. CDR3 DNA sequence: TGCGCCAGCAGCCAAGATTTCGGTCCGATCTCCTACGAGCAGTACTTC.

This chain links TRBV18 with TRBJ1-5, with TRBD1 as a possible D gene (5 bases). The CDR3 runs 16 residues. The germline V gene has CDR1 KGHSH and CDR2 LQKENI. V lost 3 bases to trimming and J lost 2 bases, with 14 bases between them. The CDR3 sequence: CASSPSPGGGNQPQHF. CDR3 coding DNA: TGTGCCAGCTCACCCAGCCCCGGGGGGGGCAATCAGCCCCAGCATTTT. Full variable domain (missing parts from reference TRBV18 and TRBJ1-5): NAGVMQNPRHLVRRRGQEARLRCSPMKGHSHVYWYRQLPEEGLKFMVYLQKENIIDESGMPKERFSAEFPKEGPSILRIQQVVRGDSAAYFCASSPSPGGGNQPQHFGDGTRLSIL.

Written as DNA, the CDR3 is TGTGCCAGCAGCTTGGTACTAGCGGGAGGTCTAAAGAAGCAGTACTTC. Protein sequence: CASSLVLAGGLKKQYF. The chain recombines TRBV5-4 with TRBJ2-7, with 12 positions matching TRBD2. CDR1 is SGHNT and CDR2 is YYREEE in the germline V gene (reference sequence). The CDR3 is made up of 16 amino acids. The V segment lost 0 bases and the J segment 8 bases; nucleotides outside the gene matches: 9.

The chain is built from TRBV11-2 and TRBJ1-3; D unresolved. The germline V and J ends were trimmed by 0 bases and 2 bases, with 8 bases remaining between them. The CDR3 contains 15 residues. Germline loops: CDR1 SGHAT, CDR2 FQNNGV. The CDR3 loop is CASSLDAAAGNTIYF. CDR3 DNA: TGTGCCAGCAGCTTAGATGCGGCAGCTGGAAACACCATATATTTT.

This chain joins TRBV11-3 and TRBJ2-1; possible D gene TRBD1, 5 bases. The CDR3 runs 16 residues. V lost 2 bases and J 4 bases, leaving 15 bases between the germline ends. CDR1 SGHNT and CDR2 YENEEA come from the germline V gene. As DNA, the CDR3 is TGTGCCAGCAGCTTAACCTGGTCTAGGGGATACAATGAGCAGTTCTTC. The encoded protein is CASSLTWSRGYNEQFF.

The chain has TRBV5-5 and TRBJ2-7, with 8 nucleotides matching TRBD1. The CDR3 consists of 17 residues. J lost 0 bases, V lost 4 bases, and 12 bases had no gene match. Germline CDR1 reads SGHKS; CDR2 reads YYEKEE (reference sequence). The CDR3 reads CASSHGQGAGSSYEQYF. As DNA, the CDR3 is TGTGCCAGCAGCCACGGGCAGGGGGCAGGGAGCTCCTACGAGCAGTACTTC.

CDR3: CASSLLLGSIQETQYF. CDR3 in DNA: TGTGCCAGCTCACTCCTACTCGGTTCAATCCAAGAGACCCAGTACTTC. The chain uses TRBV18 and TRBJ2-5, with D uncertain. Germline CDR1 reads KGHSH; CDR2 reads LQKENI. Trimming left V 4 bases short and J 1 base short, with 16 bases between. This CDR3 has 16 residues.

The chain carries TRBV5-8 and TRBJ2-7; D remains ambiguous. The CDR3 sequence is 14 residues long. Germline V gene data show CDR1 as SGHTS and CDR2 as YDEGEE. V dropped 4 bases and J dropped 1 base, with 12 bases sitting between them. The CDR3 spells CASSPSSLSYEQYF. CDR3 DNA sequence: TGTGCCAGCAGCCCGTCTAGTCTATCCTACGAGCAGTACTTC.

This clone was seen once. V is TRBV5-6 and J is TRBJ2-3; 8 positions agree with TRBD1. The V and J ends lost 3 bases and 5 bases, in that order; junction bases with no gene match: 2. Per the germline V gene, CDR1 is SGHDT and CDR2 is YYEEEE. CDR3 length: 13 residues. The CDR3 is CASSSTGGDTQYF. The CDR3 bases are TGTGCCAGCAGCTCCACAGGGGGAGATACGCAGTATTTT.

DNA for the CDR3: TGCGCCAGCAGCCCCCGGGGGTCAGAGTACAATGAGCAGTTCTTC. Translation gives CASSPRGSEYNEQFF. V and J are TRBV5-1 and TRBJ2-1; D is possibly TRBD2 (6 bases). V lost 4 bases and J lost 4, with 15 bases in between. CDR1 and CDR2 from the germline V gene are SGHRS and YFSETQ. CDR3 length: 15 amino acids.

The rearrangement uses TRBV11-3 and TRBJ2-7, with 10 nucleotides matching TRBD1. Losses at the gene ends were 5 bases for V and 5 bases for J; bases not matched to a gene: 3. Germline lookup yields CDR1 SGHNT and CDR2 YENEEA. This CDR3 comprises 13 residues. The CDR3 is CASSLDRGNEQYF. The CDR3 DNA reads as TGTGCCAGCAGCCTGGACAGGGGGAACGAGCAGTACTTC. The whole variable domain, filled in from reference TRBV11-3 and TRBJ2-7, reads EAGVVQSPRYKIIEKKQPVAFWCNPISGHNTLYWYLQNLGQGPELLIRYENEEAVDDSQLPKDRFSAERLKGVDSTLKIQPAELGDSAVYLCASSLDRGNEQYFGPGTRLTVT.

The chain joins TRBV23-1 to TRBJ1-4; D might be TRBD1 (6 bases). TRBV23-1 is an open reading frame, and its role is uncertain. The ends were cut back, 1 base at V and 2 bases at J, with 17 bases in the middle. The CDR3 has 18 amino acids. CDR3 loop: CASSQFYQGSSTNEKLFF. CDR3 sequence (DNA): TGCGCCAGCAGTCAATTCTATCAGGGGAGTTCGACTAATGAAAAACTGTTTTTT.